The 30 T cell receptor beta chains below all came from one sample that was sequenced in a study of early T cells in non-severe SARS-CoV-2 infection. TCRdb re-called the 5' RACE reads with MiXCR, one entry per CDR3 protein. The sample includes approximately 60,000 distinct CDR3 sequences, around 12% of them seen just once. Material for sequencing was whole blood. The receptors were gathered from an adult who was a healthcare worker with PCR-confirmed SARS-CoV-2 infection or an uninfected control (not recorded which).

This clonotype was counted at least ten times. The V gene is TRBV6-5, the J gene TRBJ1-1; TRBD1 is a possible D gene (5 bases). The CDR3 is 18 residues long. Germline CDR1 reads MNHEY; CDR2 reads SVGAGI. The ends were cut back, 0 bases at V and 0 bases at J, with 17 bases in the middle. The CDR3 DNA is TGTGCCAGCAGTTACTCGGGGACGGAGGGAGGGTTGAACACTGAAGCTTTCTTT. It specifies CASSYSGTEGGLNTEAFF.

This clonotype was counted a few times. V is TRBV6-2 or TRBV6-3 and J is TRBJ1-1; D ambiguous. The germline CDR1 and CDR2 sequences are MNHEY and SVGEGT. The CDR3 sequence is 13 residues long. The V end lost 2 bases, the J end lost 7 bases, and 11 bases lay between the germline ends. CDR3 loop: CASSYPGSFEAFF. The CDR3 nucleotides read TGTGCCAGCAGTTACCCGGGCTCCTTTGAAGCTTTCTTT.

This clonotype was recorded at least ten times. The J gene is TRBJ1-2, the V gene TRBV30; D call uncertain. Germline-derived CDR1 and CDR2 are GTSNPN and SVGIG (reference sequence). The CDR3 extends over 13 amino acids. The V end was cut by 2 bases, the J end by 9 bases, with 16 bases between. In DNA form, the CDR3 reads TGTGCCTGGAGTAACCTTACTCCTAAACGCTACACCTTC. Amino acids: CAWSNLTPKRYTF.

This clonotype was detected a few times. This chain uses TRBV19 with TRBJ1-5, with D unresolved. This CDR3 contains 14 residues. Germline V lookup: CDR1 LNHDA, CDR2 SQIVND (reference sequence). Trimming took off 3 bases at V and 0 bases at J, with 6 bases between the two ends. DNA of the CDR3: TGTGCCAGTAGTATTAGAAGTAGCAATCAGCCCCAGCATTTT. Its translation is CASSIRSSNQPQHF.

V and J are TRBV18 and TRBJ2-3, with 9 bases matching TRBD2. V lost 3 bases and J lost 4; bases outside the gene matches: 8. Germline V gene data show CDR1 as KGHSH and CDR2 as LQKENI. This CDR3 spans 16 amino acids. This CDR3 reads CASSPWTSVHADTQYF. CDR3 coding DNA: TGTGCCAGCTCACCCTGGACTAGCGTTCATGCAGATACGCAGTATTTT.

This clonotype turned up a few times. V usage is TRBV9 and J usage is TRBJ2-1; the match to TRBD1 covers 8 bases. Germline V CDR1 and CDR2: SGDLS, YYNGEE. This CDR3 is built from 15 residues. Losses at the gene ends were 3 bases for V and 5 bases for J; bases not matched to a gene: 7. DNA for the CDR3: TGTGCCAGCAGCGAGACAGGGGATAGAAACAATGAGCAGTTCTTC. It is translated as CASSETGDRNNEQFF.

This clonotype was seen a handful of times. The chain combines TRBV5-5 with TRBJ2-4, with TRBD2 identical over 8 bases. The germline CDR1 and CDR2 sequences are SGHKS and YYEKEE (reference sequence). The CDR3 loop spans 14 amino acids. Losses at the gene ends were 2 bases for V and 7 bases for J; bases not matched to a gene: 5. Written as DNA, the CDR3 is TGTGCCAGCAGCTTTGGTAGCGGGGTCAACATTCAGTACTTC. Its protein product is CASSFGSGVNIQYF.

This clonotype was seen a handful of times. The V gene is TRBV7-3, the J gene TRBJ2-3; D call uncertain. This CDR3 region has 12 residues. Trimming shortened V by 0 bases and J by 6 bases, and 4 bases separated the two germline ends. CDR1 and CDR2 (germline): SGHTA, FQGTGA. The CDR3: CASSLTQDTQYF. CDR3 nucleotide sequence: TGTGCCAGCAGCTTAACGCAGGATACGCAGTATTTT.

V is TRBV10-2 and J is TRBJ2-2; 14 bases match TRBD2. The junction had 13 bases not matched to a gene; V was cut back by 6 bases and J by 4 bases. There are 19 residues in the CDR3. Germline V gene data show CDR1 as WSHSY and CDR2 as SAAADI. CDR3 bases: TGCGCCAGCAGCCGACCTTTGACTAGCGGGGGGGAGAGCACCGGGGAGCTGTTTTTT. It translates to CASSRPLTSGGESTGELFF.

This clonotype came up a few times. The chain couples TRBV28 to TRBJ2-1; 9 bases agree with TRBD2. The CDR3 has 16 amino acids. After removal of 6 bases from V and 3 bases from J, the junction contained 9 bases not matched to a gene. Germline lookup yields CDR1 MDHEN and CDR2 SYDVKM. CDR3 protein: CASRQTAGGGYNEQFF. The CDR3 DNA follows: TGTGCCAGCAGGCAAACAGCGGGGGGCGGCTACAATGAGCAGTTCTTC.

V usage is TRBV28 and J usage is TRBJ2-2, with 11 bases identical to TRBD1. Germline loops: CDR1 MDHEN, CDR2 SYDVKM. This CDR3 has 19 residues. The ends lost 6 bases at V and 6 bases at J; junction bases unmatched: 18. The CDR3 bases are TGTGCCAGCAGCGACATAATCCTTAGGACAGGGGGCGCCGCCGGGGAGCTGTTTTTT. Protein sequence: CASSDIILRTGGAAGELFF.

This clonotype was recorded a few times. V and J are TRBV29-1 and TRBJ1-5, with D tentatively TRBD1 (5 bases). V lost 5 bases and J 2 bases, leaving 10 bases between the germline ends. The CDR3 spans 13 residues. CDR1 and CDR2 from the germline V gene are SQVTM and ANQGSEA. For the CDR3, the DNA is TGCAGCGTTCGGGACGGGGGCAATCAGCCCCAGCATTTT. As protein: CSVRDGGNQPQHF. Full variable domain (remainder filled in from reference TRBV29-1 and TRBJ1-5): SAVISQKPSRDICQRGTSLTIQCQVDSQVTMMFWYRQQPGQSLTLIATANQGSEATYESGFVIDKFPISRPNLTFSTLTVSNMSPEDSSIYLCSVRDGGNQPQHFGDGTRLSIL.

The chain has TRBV3-1 and TRBJ1-6; D is unresolved. V lost 6 bases and J lost 11, with 11 bases in between. The CDR3 length is 12 residues. Per the germline V gene, CDR1 is LGHDT and CDR2 is YNNKEL (reference sequence). CDR3 DNA: TGTGCCAGCAGTCGAGGTCAGACACCCCTCCACTTT. Translated: CASSRGQTPLHF.

The chain recombines TRBV13 with TRBJ2-7; weak D call: TRBD2 (6 bases). V was shortened by 6 bases and J by 5 bases, with 11 bases between the two germline ends. The germline V gene has CDR1 PRHDT and CDR2 FYEKMQ (reference sequence). The CDR3 is made up of 12 amino acids. The CDR3 sequence: CASRGGLHEQYF. The DNA for the CDR3 is TGTGCCAGCAGGGGGGGACTCCACGAGCAGTACTTC.

In this sample, this clonotype turned up a few times. The chain combines TRBV19 with TRBJ2-3, with 8 bases fitting TRBD2. The CDR3 runs 13 residues. J was trimmed by 2 bases and V by 6 bases; bases with no gene match: 1. Per the germline V gene, CDR1 is LNHDA and CDR2 is SQIVND (reference sequence). The CDR3 coding sequence is TGTGCCAGTAGCGGGGGGGACACAGATACGCAGTATTTT. Its translation is CASSGGDTDTQYF.

This clonotype was seen a handful of times. The rearrangement joins TRBV7-9 to TRBJ2-1; weak D call: TRBD2 (7 bases). The CDR3 has 16 amino acids. In germline, CDR1 is SEHNR, CDR2 FQNEAQ (reference sequence). V was shortened by 1 base and J by 4 bases, with 14 bases between the two germline ends. The CDR3 region has the DNA TGTGCCAGCAGCTTAGTGGTCGGGGGGCCGTACAATGAGCAGTTCTTC. Translated: CASSLVVGGPYNEQFF. The entire variable domain, with the rest obtained from reference TRBV7-9 and TRBJ2-1, is as follows: DTGVSQNPRHKITKRGQNVTFRCDPISEHNRLYWYRQTLGQGPEFLTYFQNEAQLEKSRLLSDRFSAERPKGSFSTLEIQRTEQGDSAMYLCASSLVVGGPYNEQFFGPGTRLTVL.

The table lists this clonotype with many counts. The CDR3 region is CSAEGAGGRRPTDTEAFF. The CDR3 DNA reads as TGCAGTGCCGAGGGGGCTGGAGGTAGGCGCCCCACCGACACTGAAGCTTTCTTT. This chain uses TRBV20-1 with TRBJ1-1; 7 bases match TRBD1. V shed 6 bases, J shed 3 bases, and the junction held 22 bases outside the gene matches. The CDR3 sequence is 18 residues long. Germline lookup yields CDR1 DFQATT and CDR2 SNEGSKA (reference sequence).

This clonotype has at least ten counts. The V gene is TRBV6-1, the J gene TRBJ1-5, with D possibly TRBD1 on 5 matching bases. Looked up from germline, CDR1 is MNHNS and CDR2 is SASEGT. This CDR3 is built from 14 residues. V lost 3 bases and J 4 bases, leaving 10 bases between the germline ends. The chain's CDR3 is CASSDWGGNQPQHF. The CDR3 DNA follows: TGTGCCAGCAGTGATTGGGGGGGGAATCAGCCCCAGCATTTT.

This clonotype turned up a few times. The chain links TRBV6-6 to TRBJ1-4; D is possibly TRBD1 (5 bases). CDR3 size: 16 residues. Trimming took 2 bases from V and 7 from J, leaving 17 bases between them. Germline CDR1 reads MNHNY; CDR2 reads SVGAGI (reference sequence). The CDR3 spells CASSYPLGGAGEKLFF. The DNA of the CDR3 is TGTGCCAGCAGTTACCCCCTCGGAGGGGCCGGTGAAAAACTGTTTTTT.

This clonotype was found many times. V is TRBV6-5 and J is TRBJ1-6; 8 bases match TRBD1. Losses at the gene ends were 6 bases for V and 8 bases for J; bases not matched to a gene: 3. There are 13 residues in the CDR3. The germline V gene has CDR1 MNHEY and CDR2 SVGAGI. The CDR3 loop is CASRDRADSPLHF. In nucleotides, the CDR3 is TGTGCCAGCAGGGACAGGGCAGATTCACCCCTCCACTTT.

The chain has TRBV12-3 or TRBV12-4 and TRBJ2-3; 7 nucleotides align to TRBD2. V dropped 3 bases and J dropped 3; count of bases not matched to a gene: 3. The CDR3 is made up of 14 amino acids. The CDR3 spells CASSFSGRTDTQYF. In DNA form, the CDR3 reads TGTGCCAGCAGTTTCTCCGGGAGGACAGATACGCAGTATTTT.

A few counts support this clonotype. The V call is TRBV2, the J call TRBJ2-7, with a possible D match to TRBD2 (5 bases). The V end lost 6 bases, the J end lost 2 bases, and 11 bases lay between the germline ends. Germline V lookup: CDR1 SNHLY, CDR2 FYNNEI. The CDR3 is 13 residues long. CDR3 nucleotides: TGTGCCAGCAGGCTGGGCGGGCCCTACGAGCAGTACTTC. It specifies CASRLGGPYEQYF.

This clonotype appeared many times. CDR3 sequence: CASSPFPGPGNTIYF. The DNA for the CDR3 is TGTGCCAGCAGCCCGTTCCCGGGTCCTGGAAACACCATATATTTT. This rearrangement joins TRBV9 to TRBJ1-3; no firm D call. The CDR3 spans 15 residues. Deletions cut 4 bases from V and 2 bases from J, with 13 bases between. Germline V CDR1 and CDR2: SGDLS, YYNGEE.

This clonotype was counted between two and nine times. V is TRBV6-6 and J is TRBJ1-5; 8 nucleotides agree with TRBD1. The CDR3 has 14 amino acids. Germline V gives CDR1 MNHNY, CDR2 SVGAGI (reference sequence). V shed 7 bases and J 6 bases; nucleotides not matched to a gene: 8. The CDR3 DNA reads TGTGCCAGCAACTACGGACAGGGCAGTCAGCCCCAGCATTTT. Translating it yields CASNYGQGSQPQHF.

Ten or more counts support this clonotype. The chain links TRBV6-5 to TRBJ2-7; no reliable D call. From germline, CDR1 is MNHEY and CDR2 SVGAGI. Trimming cost V 4 bases and J 6 bases, with 13 bases left between them. The CDR3 has 13 residues. As DNA, the CDR3 is TGTGCCAGCAGTTCCCAGCTGAAGGGCGAGCAGTACTTC. It encodes CASSSQLKGEQYF.

The chain employs TRBV7-2 and TRBJ2-7; D ambiguous. V shed 1 base and J shed 4 bases, with 11 bases lying between them. Germline assignment: CDR1 SGHTA and CDR2 FQGNSA. This CDR3 is built from 14 residues. CDR3 nucleotide sequence: TGTGCCAGCAGCTTAGACCACGGTCGGTACGAGCAGTACTTC. Translated, it gives CASSLDHGRYEQYF.

In regard to this clonotype: A much bigger clone sits one base away, suggesting this may be a read error. The CDR3 carries no conserved terminal phenylalanine or tryptophan, so it likely arises from a read error. The J gene is TRBJ1-1, the V gene TRBV7-6; D unresolved. V was trimmed by 5 bases and J by 5 bases, leaving 9 bases between them. Germline V gives CDR1 SGHVS, CDR2 FNYEAQ. The CDR3 is 12 residues long. CDR3 coding DNA: TGTGCCAGCAGCCCCGGTTCGACTGAAGCTTTCTAT. Translating gives CASSPGSTEAFY.

The chain has TRBV6-5 and TRBJ1-5; D remains unclear. CDR3 length: 15 amino acids. V was trimmed by 0 bases and J by 3 bases, leaving 9 bases between them. CDR1 MNHEY and CDR2 SVGAGI come from the germline V gene. This CDR3 is CASSYSNSFNQPQHF. In DNA form, the CDR3 reads TGTGCCAGCAGTTACTCTAACAGTTTCAATCAGCCCCAGCATTTT.

This clonotype was counted a few times. The J gene is TRBJ1-1, the V gene TRBV7-2, with a possible D match to TRBD1 (5 bases). The CDR3 length is 16 residues. Trimming took off 6 bases at V and 0 bases at J, with 17 bases between the two ends. The germline V gene encodes CDR1 SGHTA and CDR2 FQGNSA. Here the CDR3 reads CASSRRKGMMNTEAFF. In DNA, the CDR3 is TGTGCCAGCAGTCGGAGGAAGGGGATGATGAACACTGAAGCTTTCTTT.

This clonotype appeared many times. J is TRBJ1-1 and V is TRBV6-6, with TRBD1 matching over 9 bases. The V gene's germline CDR1 is MNHNY and CDR2 SVGAGI (reference sequence). V lost 5 bases, J lost 3 bases, and 10 bases stayed unmatched. CDR3 size: 16 residues. The CDR3 DNA is TGTGCCAGCAGTGGGGACAGGGTTTTTTTGTACACTGAAGCTTTCTTT. It codes for CASSGDRVFLYTEAFF.